This T cell receptor beta chain was profiled in a study of cytomegalovirus exposure and HLA in healthy donors. Findings of the study overall: Certain sequence variants were highly shared and formed a cluster, and this cluster was likely a sequencing artifact. The authors later linked a missense DCLRE1C variant to TCR beta V- and J-gene trimming.

The CDR3 contains 16 residues. Trimming removed 4 bases at V and 2 bases at J, with 18 bases between. Per germline, CDR1 LNHDA and CDR2 SQIVND (reference sequence). This PCR relied on a set of 60 Vbeta primers and 13 Jbeta primers. Method: immunoSEQ multiplex PCR; TCRdb's copy keeps in-frame clones and lacks some. The repertoire consists of 85,000 to 130,000 clones, with approximately 71% occurring once and the leading ten covering over 2%. This clone was found once. The antigen remains unidentified. This receptor was obtained from a man aged 35 to 55 in good health and CMV-seronegative. Sequenced sample: PBMCs. The chain joins TRBV19 to TRBJ2-7; tentative D call: TRBD2 (6 bases). The CDR3 is CASSTSPGTRTYEQYF. The CDR3 DNA reads as TGTGCCAGTAGTACAAGCCCCGGGACTCGTACCTACGAGCAGTACTTC.